The clone carrying this TCR beta chain was counted many times. The antigen is undetermined. The germline V gene encodes CDR1 SGHRS and CDR2 YFSETQ. This CDR3 contains 15 residues. V lost 0 bases to trimming and J lost 5 bases; unmatched junction nucleotides: 2. This sample is drawn from a study of T cells in Graves' hyperthyroidism and ophthalmopathy. Whole-study results and caveats: Appearing also in blood were most of the thyroid clonotypes expanded above 0.001.

RNA transcripts yielded amplified TCR beta CDR3 regions. Initially, a first-round RT-PCR of the TCR CDR3 employed the HTBI primer set. One entry per CDR3 protein, called by TCRdb with MiXCR from the multiplex PCR reads. The top ten hold roughly a sixth of the sample, which has some 690,000 distinct CDR3 sequences, 17% seen once. Graves' hyperthyroidism qualified as stable when ophthalmopathy did not progress within 18 months. Uncontrolled infection, other autoimmune disease, pregnancy or lactation barred patients from enrollment. Diagnoses were made from clinical symptoms, serum measures (thyroxine and TRAb), thyroid ultrasound and orbital computed tomography.

Specimen: blood. This TCR was recovered from a man aged 45 to 65 with Graves' hyperthyroidism. V usage is TRBV5-1 and J usage is TRBJ2-2; TRBD2 matches 9 bases. CDR3 nucleotide sequence: TGCGCCAGCAGCTTGGGGACTAGCGCTACCGGGGAGCTGTTTTTT. Translated: CASSLGTSATGELFF.